The 17 T cell receptor beta chains in this list originate from one sample, sequenced in a study of cytomegalovirus exposure and HLA in healthy donors. PCR was performed using 60 Vbeta and 13 Jbeta primers. The assay was immunoSEQ multiplex PCR, and TCRdb's table has in-frame clones only and misses some. The sample gives about 130,000 clones, 81% of which show up once; about 0.63% is in the top ten. Sequenced input: PBMCs. Receptor source: a man aged 18-30 years in good health and CMV-seronegative.

This clone appeared a few times. The gene calls are TRBV6-1 and TRBJ2-1, with D possibly being TRBD1 (5 bases). The V gene's germline CDR1 is MNHNS and CDR2 SASEGT. The CDR3 has 16 amino acids. The V end lost 0 bases, the J end lost 1 base, and 10 bases lay between the germline ends. CDR3: CASSEAAGWSYNEQFF. CDR3 DNA: TGTGCCAGCAGTGAAGCAGCAGGGTGGTCCTACAATGAGCAGTTCTTC.

The V and J genes are TRBV7-6 and TRBJ2-3; 8 bases match TRBD2. With 1 base clipped from V and 1 base from J, the junction kept 4 bases outside the gene matches. Germline V gives CDR1 SGHVS, CDR2 FNYEAQ. The CDR3 totals 16 residues. CDR3: CASSLGPGLGTDTQYF. In DNA form, the CDR3 reads TGTGCCAGCAGCTTAGGGCCGGGACTAGGCACAGATACGCAGTATTTT.

This clone was counted a few times. DNA of the CDR3: TGTGCCAGCAGTTTATCTAGGCAGGCGAACACTGAAGCTTTCTTT. Its protein is CASSLSRQANTEAFF. The chain couples TRBV27 to TRBJ1-1; D gene ambiguous. V lost 0 bases, J lost 1 base, and 9 bases lay in between. The V gene's germline CDR1 is MNHEY and CDR2 SMNVEV (reference sequence). This CDR3 is 15 amino acids long.

Comment on this clone: Germline is not matched at one junction end, which may reflect a read error. V usage is TRBV7-9 and J usage is TRBJ2-7; 8 positions match TRBD1. In germline, CDR1 is SEHNR, CDR2 FQNEAQ (reference sequence). The CDR3 covers 12 residues. CDR3 coding DNA: TGTTCCAGCAGCTTAGGAGGGACAGGCCAGTACTTC. Its translation: CSSSLGGTGQYF.

This chain links TRBV7-8 with TRBJ1-1; a possible D gene is TRBD1 (5 bases). V was pared by 2 bases and J by 4 bases, with 14 bases between. Germline CDR1 reads SGHVS; CDR2 reads FQNEAQ. CDR3 length: 15 amino acids. CDR3 sequence: CASSLRNKGFTEAFF. The CDR3 DNA follows: TGTGCCAGCAGCTTAAGGAATAAGGGGTTCACTGAAGCTTTCTTT. Looking up the rest from reference TRBV7-8 and TRBJ1-1 gives the full variable domain: GAGVSQSPRYKVAKRGQDVALRCDPISGHVSLFWYQQALGQGPEFLTYFQNEAQLDKSGLPSDRFFAERPEGSVSTLKIQRTQQEDSAVYLCASSLRNKGFTEAFFGQGTRLTVV.

The chain uses TRBV30 and TRBJ1-1; maybe TRBD1 (5 bases). The CDR3 is 13 residues long. The ends were cut back, 5 bases at V and 1 base at J, with 11 bases in the middle. CDR1 and CDR2 from the germline V gene are GTSNPN and SVGIG (reference sequence). This chain's CDR3 is CAWQGTKNTEAFF. CDR3 nucleotides: TGTGCCTGGCAGGGTACCAAGAACACTGAAGCTTTCTTT. Drawing the rest from reference TRBV30 and TRBJ1-1, the complete variable domain is SQTIHQWPATLVQPVGSPLSLECTVEGTSNPNLYWYRQAAGRGLQLLFYSVGIGQISSEVPQNLSASRPQDRQFILSSKKLLLSDSGFYLCAWQGTKNTEAFFGQGTRLTVV.

The rearrangement joins TRBV7-6 to TRBJ2-6; perhaps TRBD2 as D (6 bases). The germline CDR1 and CDR2 sequences are SGHVS and FNYEAQ. Trimming stripped 2 bases from V and 0 bases from J, with 8 bases between. The CDR3 extends over 16 amino acids. The CDR3 is CASSLRRGSGANVLTF. In nucleotides, the CDR3 is TGTGCCAGCAGCTTAAGGCGGGGCTCTGGGGCCAACGTCCTGACTTTC.

The chain recombines TRBV14 with TRBJ1-2; TRBD1 agrees at 11 bases. With 5 bases clipped from V and 5 bases from J, the junction kept 4 bases outside the gene matches. CDR1 and CDR2 (germline): SGHDN, FVKESK. The CDR3 is 14 amino acids. CDR3 DNA: TGTGCCAGCAGCGCCGGGACAGGGGGGTATGGCTACACCTTC. Amino acids: CASSAGTGGYGYTF. Drawing the rest from reference TRBV14 and TRBJ1-2, the complete variable domain is EAGVTQFPSHSVIEKGQTVTLRCDPISGHDNLYWYRRVMGKEIKFLLHFVKESKQDESGMPNNRFLAERTGGTYSTLKVQPAELEDSGVYFCASSAGTGGYGYTFGSGTRLTVV.

This chain links TRBV6-5 with TRBJ1-3, with no clear D. This CDR3 region has 12 residues. Trimming pared 4 bases from V and 3 bases from J, leaving 4 bases between. CDR1 and CDR2 from the germline V gene are MNHEY and SVGAGI. The CDR3 DNA follows: TGTGCCAGCAGTTCGGTTGGAAACACCATATATTTT. Encoded protein: CASSSVGNTIYF.

The chain carries TRBV4-3 and TRBJ1-6; D call uncertain. Per the germline V gene, CDR1 is LGHNA and CDR2 is YSLEER. V was shortened by 1 base and J by 6 bases, with 7 bases between the two germline ends. The CDR3 consists of 14 residues. The CDR3 is CASSQVSLNSPLHF. The CDR3 DNA sequence: TGCGCCAGCAGCCAAGTTAGCCTTAATTCACCCCTCCACTTT.

V gene TRBV9 combines with J gene TRBJ1-2; possibly TRBD1 for D (6 bases). V was clipped by 1 base and J by 8 bases, with 12 bases between them. Germline assignment: CDR1 SGDLS and CDR2 YYNGEE. The CDR3 extends over 13 amino acids. CDR3 amino acids: CASSVSAGVGYTF. In DNA form, the CDR3 reads TGTGCCAGCAGCGTATCGGCAGGGGTCGGCTACACCTTC. Filled out from reference TRBV9 and TRBJ1-2, the complete variable domain reads DSGVTQTPKHLITATGQRVTLRCSPRSGDLSVYWYQQSLDQGLQFLIQYYNGEERAKGNILERFSAQQFPDLHSELNLSSLELGDSALYFCASSVSAGVGYTFGSGTRLTVV.

The chain has TRBV6-5 and TRBJ2-7, with 9 bases matching TRBD1. The CDR3 length is 14 residues. V dropped 2 bases and J dropped 4; count of bases not matched to a gene: 3. Germline V gene sequence: CDR1 MNHEY, CDR2 SVGAGI. CDR3: CASSYGTGQYEQYF. DNA of the CDR3: TGTGCCAGCAGTTACGGGACAGGGCAATACGAGCAGTACTTC.

This rearrangement joins TRBV14 to TRBJ1-2, with D possibly TRBD1 on 5 matching bases. Trimming removed 4 bases at V and 7 bases at J, with 19 bases between. Germline CDR1 and CDR2: SGHDN and FVKESK. This CDR3 region has 15 residues. This CDR3 is CASSRTQRGTRGYTF. The CDR3 DNA sequence: TGTGCCAGCAGCCGTACACAACGGGGGACTCGTGGCTACACCTTC.

This chain joins TRBV6-5 and TRBJ1-2; tentatively, D is TRBD1 (6 bases). Trimming took off 6 bases at V and 2 bases at J, with 10 bases between the two ends. The CDR3 contains 13 residues. Germline loops: CDR1 MNHEY, CDR2 SVGAGI. The CDR3 coding sequence is TGTGCCAGCAGCCGGACAGCAAACTATGGCTACACCTTC. Protein sequence: CASSRTANYGYTF.

The chain joins TRBV27 to TRBJ1-2; D not certain. This CDR3 is 14 amino acids long. V lost 6 bases, J lost 2 bases, and 13 bases lay in between. Germline CDR1 is MNHEY and CDR2 is SMNVEV (reference sequence). In DNA form, the CDR3 reads TGTGCCAGCAGCCAGAGCGATCCAAACTATGGCTACACCTTC. It specifies CASSQSDPNYGYTF.

The gene calls are TRBV29-1 and TRBJ2-5, with a tentative D call TRBD2 (6 bases). CDR1 is SQVTM and CDR2 is ANQGSEA in the germline V gene. The CDR3 extends over 13 amino acids. V lost 3 bases and J 4 bases, leaving 12 bases between the germline ends. The CDR3: CSVDREVRETQYF. The CDR3 DNA reads as TGCAGCGTTGACAGGGAGGTACGAGAGACCCAGTACTTC. The full variable domain, rest sourced from reference TRBV29-1 and TRBJ2-5, is SAVISQKPSRDICQRGTSLTIQCQVDSQVTMMFWYRQQPGQSLTLIATANQGSEATYESGFVIDKFPISRPNLTFSTLTVSNMSPEDSSIYLCSVDREVRETQYFGPGTRLLVL.

The chain joins TRBV7-2 to TRBJ2-1, with TRBD2 matching over 11 bases. This CDR3 spans 15 amino acids. V gave up 2 bases and J gave up 9 bases; unmatched junction bases: 6. Germline assignment: CDR1 SGHTA and CDR2 FQGNSA. The CDR3 DNA sequence: TGTGCCAGCAGCTTACTAGCGGGGGGTGTGATTGAGCAGTTCTTC. This codes for CASSLLAGGVIEQFF.